Listed below are T cell receptor beta chains from one sample, sequenced in a study of OX40 agonist ivuxolimab in advanced cancers. Using immunoSEQ multiplex PCR, the repertoire was profiled, and TCRdb retains in-frame clones only, with some absent. The sample yields tens of thousands of clones, about 82% seen once. The sample in question was CD4+ or CD8+ T cells sorted from blood, obtained in a trial of the OX40 agonist ivuxolimab. The receptors originated from an adult with an advanced solid tumor such as melanoma, head and neck, liver or kidney cancer. Both conserved end residues are part of each CDR3. Each record gives: J gene, V gene, CDR3 protein.

TRBJ1-1 TRBV5-1 CASSHNSGTEAFF
TRBJ2-3 TRBV7-8 CASSLQGRVWLLQIHSDTQYF
TRBJ2-1 TRBV7-2 CASSFGLAAFNEQFF
TRBJ1-5 TRBV6-1 CASSEVGGIGQPQHF
TRBJ2-7 TRBV11-2 CASSLDMRDEQYF
TRBJ1-1 TRBV9 CASSVEADGTEAFF
TRBJ2-5 TRBV6-6 CASSYYTGGAETQYF
TRBJ2-5 TRBV7-2 CASSSTGGQETQYF
TRBJ1-1 TRBV19 CASSIQGRGTEAFF
TRBJ2-1 TRBV6-5 CASSYRTGTGNEQFF
TRBJ2-7 TRBV7-9 CASSLGGLAENYEQYF
TRBJ2-2 TRBV4-3 CASSQDPTGGTGELFF
TRBJ2-1 TRBV29-1 CSEETSGKPNEQFF
TRBJ1-1 TRBV7-9 CASSARALSPTRAFF
TRBJ2-5 TRBV4-2 CASSQRSGSETQYF
TRBJ1-3 TRBV14 CASSLNSGNTIYF